These 7 T cell receptor beta chains originate from one sample sequenced in a study of blood T cell repertoires in COVID-19. Sequenced by immunoSEQ multiplex PCR; TCRdb stores in-frame clones only, minus some. The sample carries over 300,000 clones, approximately 85% recorded once. Sequencing was done on a sample of PBMCs or T cells enriched from blood (not recorded which). The receptor source for this set is a man aged 30-40 years who had recovered from COVID-19.

This chain uses TRBV7-2 with TRBJ1-6; 9 positions agree with TRBD1. V was clipped by 5 bases and J by 10 bases; unmatched bases: 6. The CDR3 has 14 residues. Germline lookup yields CDR1 SGHTA and CDR2 FQGNSA. CDR3: CASSVQGAWSPLHF. The DNA of the CDR3 is TGTGCCAGCAGCGTACAGGGGGCTTGGTCACCCCTCCACTTT.

Comment on this clone: One end of the junction varies from germline; a read error may be responsible. This chain uses TRBV15 with TRBJ1-1, with D possibly TRBD1 on 5 matching bases. This CDR3 comprises 14 residues. Germline-derived CDR1 and CDR2 are LNHNV and YYDKDF (reference sequence). The CDR3 coding sequence is TGTGCCACCAGCAGAAGCAGGGTGAATACTGAAGCTTTCTTT. Amino acids: CATSRSRVNTEAFF.

The V and J genes are TRBV12-3 or TRBV12-4 and TRBJ1-2, with D possibly being TRBD1 (5 bases). This CDR3 is built from 13 residues. Trimming shortened V by 5 bases and J by 5 bases, and 12 bases separated the two germline ends. The CDR3 here is CASSPGGTYGYTF. The CDR3 nucleotides read TGTGCCAGCAGTCCCGGGGGGACTTATGGCTACACCTTC.

The chain employs TRBV18 and TRBJ1-6, with TRBD1 identical over 7 bases. The junction had 3 bases not matched to a gene; V was cut back by 3 bases and J by 7 bases. Germline V gene lookup returns CDR1 KGHSH and CDR2 LQKENI. The CDR3 loop spans 14 amino acids. CDR3 residues: CASSPLDRNSPLHF. The CDR3 DNA reads TGTGCCAGCTCACCGTTGGACAGGAATTCACCCCTCCACTTT.

This rearrangement joins TRBV7-9 to TRBJ2-5; possible D gene TRBD1, 6 bases. Per the germline V gene, CDR1 is SEHNR and CDR2 is FQNEAQ (reference sequence). The CDR3 spans 18 residues. The germline V and J ends were trimmed by 1 base and 4 bases, with 22 bases remaining between them. CDR3 in DNA: TGTGCCAGCAGCTTAGTACCCTTAGGTCAGGGGTATGGAGAGACCCAGTACTTC. Amino acids: CASSLVPLGQGYGETQYF.

The chain has TRBV9 and TRBJ1-2; possible D gene TRBD1, 5 bases. Trimming stripped 1 base from V and 4 bases from J, with 11 bases between. CDR3 length equals 14 residues. Germline V gene data show CDR1 as SGDLS and CDR2 as YYNGEE. CDR3 nucleotide sequence: TGTGCCAGCAGCGTACAGGGTGATATCTATGGCTACACCTTC. This codes for CASSVQGDIYGYTF.

V is TRBV20-1 and J is TRBJ1-2; D may be TRBD1 (5 bases). Germline CDR1 reads DFQATT; CDR2 reads SNEGSKA (reference sequence). The CDR3 length is 16 residues. Trimming left V 3 bases short and J 5 bases short, with 22 bases between. The CDR3 is CSASTIGADSPYGYTF. In DNA form, the CDR3 reads TGCAGTGCTAGTACAATAGGGGCCGATAGTCCATATGGCTACACCTTC.